One T cell receptor beta chain is described in this entry. The data belong to a study of OX40 agonist ivuxolimab in advanced cancers. Germline-derived CDR1 and CDR2 are LNHDA and SQIVND (reference sequence). Trimming removed 4 bases from V and 0 bases from J; junction bases left unmatched: 20. This CDR3 region has 22 residues. Sequencing was performed with immunoSEQ multiplex PCR; in TCRdb, only in-frame clones are kept and a portion is missing. The table includes 80,000 or so clones, approximately 85% detected once. The sample here was CD4+ or CD8+ T cells sorted from blood, taken in a trial of the OX40 agonist ivuxolimab. The J gene is TRBJ1-5, the V gene TRBV19; TRBD1 matches 11 bases. This receptor was taken from an adult with an advanced solid tumor such as melanoma, head and neck, liver or kidney cancer. CDR3 in amino acids: CASSRIYHTGTGGQYSNQPQHF. DNA for the CDR3: TGTGCCAGTAGTAGAATATACCATACCGGGACAGGGGGACAATATAGCAATCAGCCCCAGCATTTT.